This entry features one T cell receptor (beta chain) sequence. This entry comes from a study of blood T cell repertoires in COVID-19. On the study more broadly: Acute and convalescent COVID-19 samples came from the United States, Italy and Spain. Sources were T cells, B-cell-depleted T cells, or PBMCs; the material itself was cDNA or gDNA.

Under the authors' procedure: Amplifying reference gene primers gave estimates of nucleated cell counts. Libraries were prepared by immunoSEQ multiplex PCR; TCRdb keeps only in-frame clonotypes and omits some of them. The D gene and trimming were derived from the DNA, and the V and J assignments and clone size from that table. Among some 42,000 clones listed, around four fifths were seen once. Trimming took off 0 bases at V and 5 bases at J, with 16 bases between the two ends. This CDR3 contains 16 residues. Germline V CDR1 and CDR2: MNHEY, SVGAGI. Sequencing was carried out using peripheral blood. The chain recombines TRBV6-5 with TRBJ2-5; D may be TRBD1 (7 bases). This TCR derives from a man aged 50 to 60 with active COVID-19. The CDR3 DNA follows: TGTGCCAGCAGTTACTCGGCCAGGGGGAGGTTGGAGACCCAGTACTTC. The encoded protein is CASSYSARGRLETQYF.